This T cell receptor beta chain was recovered during a study of blood T cell repertoires in COVID-19. Overall study context: Material from acute and convalescent COVID-19 was sourced from the United States, Italy and Spain.

Self-reported history from a screening survey and questionnaire set each donor's cohort. Using immunoSEQ multiplex PCR, the repertoire was profiled, and TCRdb retains in-frame clones only, with some absent. The data contain fewer than 250,000 clones, 90% of them singletons. Trimming took off 6 bases at V and 5 bases at J, with 10 bases between the two ends. The CDR3 is 13 residues long. From germline, CDR1 is SGHAT and CDR2 FQDESV (reference sequence). The clonotype originates from a man between 25 and 39 years old who had been exposed to COVID-19. V is TRBV11-1 and J is TRBJ1-4; D uncertain. Input material: PBMCs or T cells enriched from blood (not recorded which). DNA of the CDR3: TGTGCCAGCAGTCGTAACACGAATGAAAAACTGTTTTTT. Translated: CASSRNTNEKLFF.